Following are 9 T cell receptor beta chains from one sample sequenced in a study of shared clonotypes between healthy human individuals. Naivety among CD8 cells was defined by CD45RO negativity and positive CCR7 selection, thereby excluding terminally differentiated effector memory CD45RA+ cells. Assay: immunoSEQ multiplex PCR; the TCRdb copy retains only in-frame clones and omits some. The sample has about 2.1 million clones, just over 90% seen once. Sequencing was done on a sample of naive CD8+ T cells from PBMCs. These receptors were collected from a man aged 18-30 years in good health. Some clones in this sample may be carry-over from other donors' samples.

This clone was found once. The V and J genes are TRBV19 and TRBJ2-7; tentative D call: TRBD1 (6 bases). The CDR3 length is 14 residues. The ends were cut back, 4 bases at V and 5 bases at J, with 15 bases in the middle. Germline V gene lookup returns CDR1 LNHDA and CDR2 SQIVND (reference sequence). The CDR3 DNA follows: TGTGCCAGTAGTACTAGAGGGGGTCGGGACGAGCAGTACTTC. This codes for CASSTRGGRDEQYF.

In DNA, the CDR3 is TGTGCCACCAGCCGGAGACAGGCCGCGGGCAATGAGCAGTTCTTC. The encoded protein is CATSRRQAAGNEQFF. V and J are TRBV15 and TRBJ2-1; possibly TRBD1 for D (6 bases). Germline CDR1 and CDR2: LNHNV and YYDKDF (reference sequence). The CDR3 covers 15 residues. V lost 5 bases, J lost 6 bases, and 17 bases lay in between.

J is TRBJ2-7 and V is TRBV5-1; D is perhaps TRBD1 (6 bases). The CDR3 is 14 residues long. The ends were cut back, 0 bases at V and 7 bases at J, with 14 bases in the middle. Per the germline V gene, CDR1 is SGHRS and CDR2 is YFSETQ. In nucleotides, the CDR3 is TGCGCCAGCAGCTTGGTGGCAGGGGCAGGTGAGCAGTACTTC. Its translation: CASSLVAGAGEQYF.

This clone was observed once. This chain links TRBV6-6 with TRBJ2-3, with D possibly called TRBD1 or TRBD2 (6 bases each). Trimming cost V 8 bases and J 3 bases, with 18 bases left between them. This CDR3 is 15 amino acids long. Germline-derived CDR1 and CDR2 are MNHNY and SVGAGI (reference sequence). The CDR3 protein is CASARGAVPTDTQYF. The DNA of the CDR3 is TGTGCCAGCGCTAGGGGGGCTGTCCCAACAGATACGCAGTATTTT.

The J gene is TRBJ1-2, the V gene TRBV15; the D is unclear. The germline V gene encodes CDR1 LNHNV and CDR2 YYDKDF (reference sequence). CDR3 length: 16 residues. Trimming cost V 1 base and J 3 bases, with 15 bases left between them. CDR3 in amino acids: CATSRVPGGNYYGYTF. Here the CDR3 DNA reads TGTGCCACCAGCAGAGTACCAGGAGGGAACTACTATGGCTACACCTTC.

The CDR3 spells CASSPFSPSGDTEAFF. CDR3 DNA sequence: TGCGCCAGCAGCCCTTTTTCTCCTTCAGGGGACACTGAAGCTTTCTTT. V gene TRBV5-1 combines with J gene TRBJ1-1; D is perhaps TRBD1 (6 bases). The CDR3 has 16 amino acids. V was clipped by 4 bases and J by 3 bases, with 19 bases between them. CDR1 and CDR2 (germline): SGHRS, YFSETQ.

The V gene is TRBV6-6, the J gene TRBJ1-1, with no clear D. The V and J ends lost 3 bases and 0 bases respectively, with 14 bases between them. Germline values: CDR1 MNHNY, CDR2 SVGAGI (reference sequence). There are 16 residues in the CDR3. DNA for the CDR3: TGTGCCAGCAGTTATCTCCAGAATCGCATGAACACTGAAGCTTTCTTT. Translating gives CASSYLQNRMNTEAFF.

The chain employs TRBV5-6 and TRBJ1-3, with a possible D match to TRBD1 (5 bases). Trimming shortened V by 4 bases and J by 0 bases, and 8 bases separated the two germline ends. Germline V gene data show CDR1 as SGHDT and CDR2 as YYEEEE. CDR3 length: 14 residues. In DNA form, the CDR3 reads TGTGCCAGCAGCCTACAGGCCTCTGGAAACACCATATATTTT. Amino acid sequence: CASSLQASGNTIYF.

The CDR3 DNA sequence: TGTGCCAGCAGCCAGGGAAGCTCCTACGAGCAGTACTTC. Translation gives CASSQGSSYEQYF. The chain links TRBV9 to TRBJ2-5; perhaps TRBD1 as D (5 bases). The end of the DNA fits TRBJ2-7 better, so the J call may be wrong. Germline values: CDR1 SGDLS, CDR2 YYNGEE. This CDR3 spans 13 amino acids.